These 15 T cell receptor beta chains came from one sample sequenced in a study of blood T cell repertoires in COVID-19 (dated by TCRdb to 2019 to 2021). Library preparation employed the immunoSEQ multiplex PCR assay. The clones in this table, taken by TCRdb from immuneACCESS, are in-frame only. Not every clone is retained; where verified, under half of the shortfall comes from an unresolved V gene, and the cause of the rest is unknown. The table for this sample lists about 180,000 clones; 70% to 90% of them were counted only once. Roughly 2% of the sample is in the top ten clones. Sequenced: peripheral blood. These receptors were obtained from a man younger than 35 who had recovered from COVID-19.

This clone was counted only a few times. The V call is TRBV6-2 or TRBV6-3, the J call TRBJ2-3; TRBD2 aligns across 10 bases. Germline-derived CDR1 and CDR2 are MNHEY and SVGEGT. The trim removed 4 bases at V and 6 bases at J, leaving 10 bases unmatched. This CDR3 has 16 amino acids. CDR3 amino acids: CASSWIKREGPDTQYF. DNA of the CDR3: TGTGCCAGCAGTTGGATTAAGCGGGAGGGCCCTGATACGCAGTATTTT.

This clone occurred once. The rearrangement uses TRBV6-2 or TRBV6-3 and TRBJ2-1, with 13 bases aligning to TRBD2. From germline, CDR1 is MNHEY and CDR2 SVGEGT. V was pared by 5 bases and J by 10 bases, with 8 bases of the junction left unmatched. This CDR3 has 15 amino acids. The CDR3 nucleotides read TGTGCCAGCAGTCCCTCCGGGACTAGCGGGGCCGAGCAGTTCTTC. Its translation: CASSPSGTSGAEQFF.

This sequence joins TRBV9 and TRBJ1-6; a possible D gene is TRBD1 (5 bases). The CDR3 is 17 residues long. Trimming took 2 bases from V and 9 from J, leaving 21 bases between them. CDR1 is SGDLS, CDR2 YYNGEE, per germline. CDR3 amino acids: CASSVSGTPYARSPLHF. CDR3 in DNA: TGTGCCAGCAGCGTGTCGGGGACTCCCTACGCCCGTTCACCCCTCCACTTT. The whole variable domain, remainder taken from reference TRBV9 and TRBJ1-6, is DSGVTQTPKHLITATGQRVTLRCSPRSGDLSVYWYQQSLDQGLQFLIQYYNGEERAKGNILERFSAQQFPDLHSELNLSSLELGDSALYFCASSVSGTPYARSPLHFGNGTRLTVT.

The rearrangement links TRBV5-7 to TRBJ2-5; weak D call: TRBD1 (6 bases). TRBV5-7 is assigned to the ORF class and has an uncertain function. Between the trimmed V and J ends, which lost 1 base and 1 base, there was a span of 8 bases. This CDR3 contains 14 residues. CDR3 loop: CASSLTGTQETQYF. The CDR3 DNA reads as TGTGCCAGCAGCTTGACAGGGACCCAAGAGACCCAGTACTTC.

J is TRBJ2-3 and V is TRBV10-2, with D maybe TRBD1 (6 bases). With 5 bases removed from V and 2 bases from J, the gap between germline ends came to 8 bases. The germline gives CDR1 WSHSY, CDR2 SAAADI. The CDR3 loop spans 13 amino acids. The CDR3 here is CASSRDTTDTQYF. The CDR3, as DNA: TGCGCCAGCAGTCGGGACACCACAGATACGCAGTATTTT.

The chain couples TRBV6-5 to TRBJ1-5; tentatively, D is TRBD1 (5 bases). Trimming took off 4 bases at V and 1 base at J, with 11 bases between the two ends. Germline lookup yields CDR1 MNHEY and CDR2 SVGAGI. This CDR3 contains 15 residues. This CDR3 reads CASSSYAGSNQPQHF. The CDR3 DNA is TGTGCCAGCAGTTCCTACGCAGGGAGCAATCAGCCCCAGCATTTT.

The chain couples TRBV7-2 to TRBJ1-1; TRBD1 agrees at 7 bases. The CDR3 consists of 13 residues. The germline V gene has CDR1 SGHTA and CDR2 FQGNSA. With V trimmed by 4 bases and J by 7 bases, 6 bases remained unmatched. The CDR3 nucleotides are TGTGCCAGCAGCTCGGGACAGAGGCGTGAAGCTTTCTTT. This gives the protein CASSSGQRREAFF.

The chain recombines TRBV29-1 with TRBJ1-2, with D perhaps TRBD1 (6 bases). Germline lookup yields CDR1 SQVTM and CDR2 ANQGSEA. Trimming removed 4 bases at V and 8 bases at J, with 14 bases between. This CDR3 region has 12 residues. DNA for the CDR3: TGCAGCGTTGTGGAACAGGGTGCCGGCTACACCTTC. Its translation is CSVVEQGAGYTF.

The sample holds one count of this clone. V usage is TRBV19 and J usage is TRBJ1-5; 7 bases map to TRBD1. The CDR3 consists of 15 residues. The germline CDR1 and CDR2 sequences are LNHDA and SQIVND (reference sequence). J was trimmed by 4 bases and V by 10 bases; bases with no gene match: 13. The CDR3 DNA sequence: TGTGCCACTCGGAGAACAGGGGTGCAGAATCAGCCCCAGCATTTT. Translating it yields CATRRTGVQNQPQHF. The full variable domain, in which reference TRBV19 and TRBJ1-5 provide the parts outside the CDR3, is DGGITQSPKYLFRKEGQNVTLSCEQNLNHDAMYWYRQDPGQGLRLIYYSQIVNDFQKGDIAEGYSVSREKKESFPLTVTSAQKNPTAFYLCATRRTGVQNQPQHFGDGTRLSIL.

The chain has TRBV9 and TRBJ2-1; the match to TRBD2 covers 8 bases. The V gene's germline CDR1 is SGDLS and CDR2 YYNGEE. The CDR3 length is 15 residues. V was clipped by 2 bases and J by 3 bases; unmatched bases: 4. In DNA, the CDR3 is TGTGCCAGCAGCGTTTCCAGCGGGAGCTACAATGAGCAGTTCTTC. This sequence encodes CASSVSSGSYNEQFF.

This sequence joins TRBV2 and TRBJ1-5; D ambiguous. The CDR3 is made up of 14 amino acids. Germline V CDR1 and CDR2: SNHLY, FYNNEI. The ends were cut back, 4 bases at V and 2 bases at J, with 9 bases in the middle. CDR3 nucleotide sequence: TGTGCCAGCAGTGTTGAAGAGGGCAATCAGCCCCAGCATTTT. Its protein is CASSVEEGNQPQHF.

V usage is TRBV3-1 (or the pseudogene TRBV3-2) and J usage is TRBJ2-3; TRBD1 might be the D (5 bases). Trimming removed 3 bases from V and 0 bases from J, with 13 bases in between. Germline-derived CDR1 and CDR2 are LGHDT and YNNKEL (reference sequence). CDR3 length: 16 amino acids. The CDR3 sequence: CASSHLRTQSTDTQYF. CDR3 sequence (DNA): TGTGCCAGCAGCCACCTTAGGACACAGAGCACAGATACGCAGTATTTT.

The V call is TRBV5-1, the J call TRBJ1-1; D might be TRBD1 (5 bases). The V end lost 5 bases, the J end lost 5 bases, and 16 bases lay between the germline ends. CDR1 is SGHRS and CDR2 is YFSETQ in the germline V gene. The CDR3 spans 14 residues. The CDR3 bases are TGCGCCAGCAGACTGGAAATGGCAGGGACTGAAGCTTTCTTT. It encodes CASRLEMAGTEAFF.

The chain has TRBV6-2 or TRBV6-3 and TRBJ2-3, with 12 positions matching TRBD2. Germline V lookup: CDR1 MNHEY, CDR2 SVGEGT. CDR3 length: 17 residues. J was trimmed by 1 base and V by 2 bases; bases with no gene match: 4. The CDR3 loop reads CASSYPGLAGGTDTQYF. In nucleotides, the CDR3 is TGTGCCAGCAGTTACCCGGGACTAGCGGGTGGCACAGATACGCAGTATTTT.

The gene calls are TRBV4-1 and TRBJ2-7; a weak D match, TRBD1 (6 bases). The CDR3 runs to 15 residues. Between the trimmed V and J ends, which lost 3 bases and 0 bases, there was a span of 12 bases. In germline, CDR1 is MGHRA, CDR2 YSYEKL. The chain's CDR3 is CASSQGWTVSYEQYF. CDR3 nucleotides: TGCGCCAGCAGCCAGGGTTGGACAGTCTCCTACGAGCAGTACTTC.